This T cell receptor beta chain was found in a study of beta chain features in type 1 diabetes. Study observations and caveats: Naive, central memory and Treg TCRB repertoires appeared more alike in patients than in healthy donors. Shorter TCRB CDR3s, moderately but significantly so, were found in Type 1 diabetes patients in all four CD4+ subsets.

Sequenced material consisted of expressed TCRB transcripts (all of the isolated RNA was reverse transcribed). The method was immunoSEQ multiplex PCR; TCRdb's version includes in-frame clones alone and lacks a portion of them. Among 550,000 to 850,000 clones, 13% were seen once, and the ten largest hold 0.02% to 0.025%. Regarding this clone: Its antigen is not known.

By way of CD45RO/CCR7/CD25/CD127/CD95/CD27, the CD4+ regulatory, stem cell-like memory, central memory and naive cells were sorted. CDR3 length equals 12 residues. Germline CDR1 and CDR2: GTSNPN and SVGIG (reference sequence). The V gene lost 5 bases and the J gene lost 3 bases, with 7 bases spanning the gap. The chain combines TRBV30 with TRBJ1-4; no firm D call. The sample comprised naive CD4+ T cells from blood. The TCR originated in a man younger than 35 with type 1 diabetes. CDR3 in amino acids: CAWDGANEKLFF. CDR3 bases: TGTGCCTGGGACGGGGCTAATGAAAAACTGTTTTTT.